This T cell receptor (beta chain) was sequenced during a study of CD8 T cells in Susac syndrome. Study-wide results and caveats: The authors acknowledged that their TCR sequencing and HLA analysis involved a relatively small number of individuals.

Germline-derived CDR1 and CDR2 are LGHDT and YNNKEL (reference sequence). The CDR3 runs to 13 residues. V shed 5 bases and J shed 7 bases, with 12 bases lying between them. Comments on this clonotype: The antigen remains undetermined.

Sequencing of TCR beta was undertaken in CD8+ and CD4+ T cells derived from blood. With random hexamers, reverse transcription was performed on about 0.45 to 1 ug of RNA. Amplification of TCR beta CDR3 used immunoSEQ multiplex PCR across 54 Vbeta and 13 Jbeta. One entry per CDR3 protein results from TCRdb running MiXCR on the immunoSEQ multiplex PCR reads. In the table there are 140,000 to 150,000 distinct CDR3 sequences, around 96% of which are singletons. The sample taken for sequencing was CD4+ T cells from PBMCs. This rearrangement joins TRBV3-1 to TRBJ1-5; TRBD1 is a possible D gene (6 bases). This clonotype was obtained from a human donor with multiple sclerosis. CDR3 residues: CASSSQGSQPQHF. The CDR3 DNA reads TGTGCCAGCAGCTCACAGGGTAGCCAGCCCCAGCATTTT. The whole variable domain, filled in from reference TRBV3-1 and TRBJ1-5, reads DTAVSQTPKYLVTQMGNDKSIKCEQNLGHDTMYWYKQDSKKFLKIMFSYNNKELIINETVPNRFSPKSPDKAHLNLHINSLELGDSAVYFCASSSQGSQPQHFGDGTRLSIL.